These 21 T cell receptor beta chains share one sample of origin, sequenced in a study of T cells in Graves' hyperthyroidism and ophthalmopathy (dated by TCRdb to about 2019). The library relied on multiplex PCR. This sample was sequenced with an Illumina HiSeq 2000. Amplification of TCR beta CDR3 regions was carried out from RNA transcripts. The first round of RT-PCR for the TCR CDR3 was performed with the HTBI primer set and the Qiagen OneStep RT-PCR kit. TCRdb redid the processing of the public reads, applying fastp at Q25 and MiXCR, and retained in-frame beta chains. Entries that share a CDR3 protein sequence are merged under the most common genes and DNA. The sample records around 97,000 distinct CDR3 sequences, less than 55% of which are singletons. About 25% of the sample lies in the top ten. Sample: blood. The origin of the receptors is a man aged 35-49 years with Graves' hyperthyroidism.

This clonotype was detected many times. The CDR3 DNA follows: TGTGCCAGCAGCTTAGCGGCGGGTCGCTCTGGAAACACCATATATTTT. Its protein product is CASSLAAGRSGNTIYF. The chain links TRBV7-6 to TRBJ1-3, with unresolved D. The CDR3 totals 16 residues. V was clipped by 0 bases and J by 0 bases, with 9 bases between them. The germline V gene encodes CDR1 SGHVS and CDR2 FNYEAQ.

The V and J genes are TRBV27 and TRBJ1-1; D is ambiguous. CDR3 length: 13 residues. Trimming cost V 8 bases and J 1 base, with 11 bases left between them. CDR1 MNHEY and CDR2 SMNVEV come from the germline V gene (reference sequence). The CDR3 loop reads CASRRLRNTEAFF. As DNA, the CDR3 is TGTGCCAGCCGCAGGCTACGGAACACTGAAGCTTTCTTT.

The table lists this clonotype with a few counts. The chain has TRBV7-3 and TRBJ2-7; maybe TRBD2 (5 bases). Trimming took off 5 bases at V and 2 bases at J, with 16 bases between the two ends. The CDR3 has 15 residues. Germline lookup yields CDR1 SGHTA and CDR2 FQGTGA. The CDR3 sequence: CASSRYSGITYEQYF. The CDR3 bases are TGTGCCAGCAGCCGATACTCCGGGATAACCTACGAGCAGTACTTC.

This clonotype came up many times. The rearrangement links TRBV6-6 to TRBJ2-7, with TRBD1 identical over 8 bases. The ends lost 2 bases at V and 3 bases at J; junction bases unmatched: 3. Per germline, CDR1 MNHNY and CDR2 SVGAGI (reference sequence). This CDR3 contains 14 residues. The CDR3 coding sequence is TGTGCCAGCAGTTACCTTACAGGGGGCTACGAGCAGTACTTC. Translation: CASSYLTGGYEQYF.

This clonotype was observed once. The chain carries TRBV20-1 and TRBJ1-2; 7 nucleotides match TRBD1. The CDR3 sequence is 14 residues long. Germline V lookup: CDR1 DFQATT, CDR2 SNEGSKA (reference sequence). V was clipped by 0 bases and J by 8 bases; unmatched bases: 9. As DNA, the CDR3 is TGCAGTGCTAGAGATCTCGACAGGGTGGGGGGCTACACCTTC. Encoded protein: CSARDLDRVGGYTF.

The table lists this clonotype with many counts. The rearrangement links TRBV6-1 to TRBJ1-2; D unresolved. Trimming cost V 1 base and J 4 bases, with 7 bases left between them. The CDR3 totals 13 residues. Germline V CDR1 and CDR2: MNHNS, SASEGT. The CDR3 region has the DNA TGTGCCAGCAGTGAAGTGGGAGCCTATGGCTACACCTTC. Protein sequence: CASSEVGAYGYTF.

This clonotype occurred a few times. V is TRBV28 and J is TRBJ1-5; D call uncertain. The CDR3 contains 12 residues. Germline V gene lookup returns CDR1 MDHEN and CDR2 SYDVKM. CDR3: CAEGGMNQPQHF. Written as DNA, the CDR3 is TGTGCGGAGGGAGGGATGAATCAGCCCCAGCATTTT.

This chain uses TRBV6-5 with TRBJ1-5, with a possible D match to TRBD1 (6 bases). Germline-derived CDR1 and CDR2 are MNHEY and SVGAGI. Trimming shortened V by 8 bases and J by 0 bases, and 8 bases separated the two germline ends. The CDR3 loop spans 13 amino acids. The DNA of the CDR3 is TGTGCCAGCTCCAGGGGTAGCAATCAGCCCCAGCATTTT. Translation gives CASSRGSNQPQHF.

In regard to this clonotype: A much larger clone lies one base from this, so it may be a read error. The V gene is TRBV6-6, the J gene TRBJ1-2; D is perhaps TRBD1 (5 bases). The CDR3 totals 13 residues. V gave up 0 bases and J gave up 9 bases, with 11 bases separating them. Germline V gene sequence: CDR1 MNHNY, CDR2 SVGAGI (reference sequence). The CDR3 bases are TGTGCCAGCAGTTACTCCGGGGGGGATAGCTACACCTTC. This translates into CASSYSGGDSYTF.

DNA of the CDR3: TGTGCCAGCAGCCTTCCGCGGGGGTACAATGAGCAGTACTTC. Translated: CASSLPRGYNEQYF. The V call is TRBV11-1, the J call TRBJ2-7; 7 bases are a match to TRBD2. The germline CDR1 and CDR2 sequences are SGHAT and FQDESV (reference sequence). The CDR3 covers 14 residues. The V and J ends lost 5 bases and 7 bases, in that order; junction bases with no gene match: 11.

This clonotype was seen at least ten times. The chain joins TRBV4-1 to TRBJ2-1; 10 bases align to TRBD1. The CDR3 totals 14 residues. The trim removed 5 bases at V and 4 bases at J, leaving 2 bases unmatched. Germline V gives CDR1 MGHRA, CDR2 YSYEKL. The CDR3 DNA reads as TGCGCCAGCAGCGGGACAGGGGTATACAATGAGCAGTTCTTC. Translating gives CASSGTGVYNEQFF.

This sequence joins TRBV24-1 and TRBJ2-2; 10 bases map to TRBD1. V shed 6 bases, J shed 14 bases, and the junction held 11 bases outside the gene matches. The germline gives CDR1 KGHDR, CDR2 SFDVKD. The CDR3 consists of 14 residues. The DNA for the CDR3 is TGTGCCACCAGTAGACAGGGGGCCACCGAGGAACTGTTTTTT. It codes for CATSRQGATEELFF.

This clonotype was detected many times. CDR3 loop: CATSDLAGGEGKLFF. Here the CDR3 DNA reads TGTGCCACCAGTGATTTGGCAGGGGGTGAGGGAAAACTGTTTTTT. The chain has TRBV24-1 and TRBJ1-4; 7 bases fit TRBD1. The CDR3 is 15 amino acids. The junction had 7 bases not matched to a gene; V was cut back by 0 bases and J by 10 bases. The germline CDR1 and CDR2 sequences are KGHDR and SFDVKD.

This chain links TRBV19 with TRBJ1-3, with 11 bases lining up with TRBD1. V trimming: 3 bases; J trimming: 7 bases; junction bases outside the gene matches: 2. Germline CDR1 LNHDA, CDR2 SQIVND (reference sequence). The length of the CDR3 is 14 residues. The CDR3 nucleotides are TGTGCCAGTAGTATGCGGACAGGGGGCAACACCATATATTTT. This gives the protein CASSMRTGGNTIYF. Using reference TRBV19 and TRBJ1-3 for the parts outside the CDR3, the full variable domain is DGGITQSPKYLFRKEGQNVTLSCEQNLNHDAMYWYRQDPGQGLRLIYYSQIVNDFQKGDIAEGYSVSREKKESFPLTVTSAQKNPTAFYLCASSMRTGGNTIYFGEGSWLTVV.

This clonotype was detected only a few times. This may come from a read error, since a much larger clone is one base off. The V and J genes are TRBV6-6 and TRBJ1-3; D not resolved. Germline values: CDR1 MNHNY, CDR2 SVGAGI (reference sequence). The CDR3 spans 12 residues. The CDR3 reads CASSGDGNTLYF. DNA for the CDR3: TGTGCCAGCAGTGGTGACGGAAACACCTTATATTTT.

Many counts were recorded for this clonotype. This chain joins TRBV6-5 and TRBJ2-6, with a tentative D call TRBD1 (5 bases). Trimming shortened V by 8 bases and J by 2 bases, and 16 bases separated the two germline ends. CDR1 and CDR2 (germline): MNHEY, SVGAGI. The CDR3 consists of 16 residues. CDR3 region: CASRRGGVTGANVLTF. The CDR3 bases are TGTGCCAGCCGTAGGGGTGGGGTTACTGGGGCCAACGTCCTGACTTTC.

The chain employs TRBV2 and TRBJ2-1; D may correspond to TRBD1 or TRBD2 (5 bases each). CDR1 is SNHLY, CDR2 FYNNEI, per germline. Deletions cut 8 bases from V and 12 bases from J, with 14 bases between. CDR3 size: 11 residues. CDR3 nucleotides: TGTGCCAGCGCTGGGGGAGATACGCAGTTCTTC. Translating gives CASAGGDTQFF.

This clonotype was seen repeatedly, ten times or more. V gene TRBV7-3 combines with J gene TRBJ1-1; D is possibly TRBD1 (6 bases). From germline, CDR1 is SGHTA and CDR2 FQGTGA. The CDR3 covers 15 residues. Trimming removed 2 bases from V and 2 bases from J, with 12 bases in between. The CDR3 loop reads CASSLRAGENTEAFF. The CDR3 DNA is TGTGCCAGCAGCTTACGGGCAGGGGAAAACACTGAAGCTTTCTTT.

The chain is built from TRBV20-1 and TRBJ2-7; D is ambiguous. Trimming shortened V by 3 bases and J by 3 bases, and 12 bases separated the two germline ends. The CDR3 runs to 13 residues. CDR1 is DFQATT and CDR2 is SNEGSKA in the germline V gene (reference sequence). The chain's CDR3 is CSARGERIYEQYF. The CDR3 coding sequence is TGCAGTGCTAGGGGTGAGAGAATCTACGAGCAGTACTTC.

As for this clonotype: A much larger clone sits a single nucleotide away, making a read error possible. The CDR3 nucleotides read TGTGCCAGCGGTCGACTAGATAACAATGAGCAGTTCTTC. Its protein product is CASGRLDNNEQFF. The chain uses TRBV6-5 and TRBJ2-1, with D possibly matching TRBD2 (6 bases). V lost 8 bases and J lost 5, with 13 bases in between. This CDR3 has 13 amino acids. CDR1 is MNHEY and CDR2 is SVGAGI in the germline V gene.

This clonotype has at least ten counts. This rearrangement joins TRBV4-3 to TRBJ2-7; possible D gene TRBD2, 5 bases. The CDR3 sequence is 15 residues long. CDR1 and CDR2 from the germline V gene are LGHNA and YSLEER. The V and J ends lost 2 bases and 3 bases respectively, with 14 bases between them. The CDR3 spells CASSQSPGSLYEQYF. In DNA form, the CDR3 reads TGCGCCAGCAGCCAATCCCCGGGAAGCCTCTACGAGCAGTACTTC.